This entry lists 2 T cell receptor beta chains sequenced from one sample in a study of T cells in localized non-small cell lung cancer. Sequenced by immunoSEQ multiplex PCR; TCRdb stores in-frame clones only, minus some. The table shows tens of thousands of clones, with approximately 90% occurring only once. The sample in question was peripheral blood, obtained before any cancer treatment. The receptors come from a female donor older than 55 with stage I lung adenocarcinoma.

This chain links TRBV5-6 with TRBJ2-1; no clear D gene. This CDR3 has 16 residues. Trimming took 2 bases from V and 5 from J, leaving 17 bases between them. Per the germline V gene, CDR1 is SGHDT and CDR2 is YYEEEE. The CDR3 coding sequence is TGTGCCAGCAGCTTTCAGAAGGGCTCATGGGACAATGAGCAGTTCTTC. This translates into CASSFQKGSWDNEQFF.

The rearrangement joins TRBV27 to TRBJ1-1; the D gene is possibly TRBD1 (6 bases). The ends were cut back, 6 bases at V and 1 base at J, with 12 bases in the middle. This CDR3 has 14 residues. Germline loops: CDR1 MNHEY, CDR2 SMNVEV (reference sequence). CDR3 in amino acids: CASRERGQNTEAFF. For the CDR3, the DNA is TGTGCCAGCAGGGAAAGGGGACAGAACACTGAAGCTTTCTTT.